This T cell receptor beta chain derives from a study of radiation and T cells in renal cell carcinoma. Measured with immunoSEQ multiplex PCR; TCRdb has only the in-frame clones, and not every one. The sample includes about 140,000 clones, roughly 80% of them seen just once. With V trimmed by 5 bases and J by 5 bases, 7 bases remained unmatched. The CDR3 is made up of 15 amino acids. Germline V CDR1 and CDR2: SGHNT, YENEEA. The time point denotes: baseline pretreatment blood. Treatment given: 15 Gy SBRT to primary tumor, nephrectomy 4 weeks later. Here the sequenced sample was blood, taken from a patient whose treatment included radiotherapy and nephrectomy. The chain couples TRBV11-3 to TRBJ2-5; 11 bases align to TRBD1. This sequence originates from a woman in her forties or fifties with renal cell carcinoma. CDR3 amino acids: CASSRRTGGDETQYF. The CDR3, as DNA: TGTGCCAGCAGCCGACGGACAGGGGGCGATGAGACCCAGTACTTC.